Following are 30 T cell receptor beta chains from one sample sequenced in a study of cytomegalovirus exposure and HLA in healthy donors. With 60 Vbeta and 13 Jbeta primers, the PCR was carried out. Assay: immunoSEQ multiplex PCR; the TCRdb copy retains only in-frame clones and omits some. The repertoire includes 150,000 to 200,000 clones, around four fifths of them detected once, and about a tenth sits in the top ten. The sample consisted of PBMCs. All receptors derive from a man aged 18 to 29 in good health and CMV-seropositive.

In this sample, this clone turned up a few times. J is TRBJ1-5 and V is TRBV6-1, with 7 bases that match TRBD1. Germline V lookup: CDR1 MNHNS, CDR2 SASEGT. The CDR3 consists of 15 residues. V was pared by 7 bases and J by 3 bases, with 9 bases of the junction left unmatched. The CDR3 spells CASTPTGTVNQPQHF. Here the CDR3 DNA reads TGTGCCAGCACCCCGACAGGGACCGTCAATCAGCCCCAGCATTTT.

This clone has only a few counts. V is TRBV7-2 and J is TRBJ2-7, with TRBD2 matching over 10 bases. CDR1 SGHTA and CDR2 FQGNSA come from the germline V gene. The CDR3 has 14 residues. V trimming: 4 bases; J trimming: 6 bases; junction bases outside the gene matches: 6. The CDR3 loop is CASSSVAGGTEQYF. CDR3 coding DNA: TGTGCCAGCAGCTCAGTAGCGGGAGGTACCGAGCAGTACTTC. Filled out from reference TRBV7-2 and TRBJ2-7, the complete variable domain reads GAGVSQSPSNKVTEKGKDVELRCDPISGHTALYWYRQSLGQGLEFLIYFQGNSAPDKSGLPSDRFSAERTGGSVSTLTIQRTQQEDSAVYLCASSSVAGGTEQYFGPGTRLTVT.

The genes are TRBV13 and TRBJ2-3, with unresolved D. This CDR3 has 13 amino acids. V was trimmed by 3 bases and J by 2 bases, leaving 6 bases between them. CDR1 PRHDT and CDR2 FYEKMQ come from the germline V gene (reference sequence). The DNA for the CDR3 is TGTGCCAGCAGCTTTAGATACACAGATACGCAGTATTTT. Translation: CASSFRYTDTQYF.

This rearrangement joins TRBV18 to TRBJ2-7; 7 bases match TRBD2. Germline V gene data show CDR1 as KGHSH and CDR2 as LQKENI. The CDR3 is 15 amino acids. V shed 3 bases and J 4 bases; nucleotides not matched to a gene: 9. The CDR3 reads CASSPPAGVVYEQYF. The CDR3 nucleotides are TGTGCCAGCTCACCTCCGGCGGGAGTGGTATACGAGCAGTACTTC.

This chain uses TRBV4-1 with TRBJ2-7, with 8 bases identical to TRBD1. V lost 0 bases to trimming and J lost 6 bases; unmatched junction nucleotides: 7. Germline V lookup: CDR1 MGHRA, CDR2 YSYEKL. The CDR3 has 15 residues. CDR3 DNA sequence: TGCGCCAGCAGCCAAGAGGACAGGGAAGGGGTCGAGCAGTACTTC. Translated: CASSQEDREGVEQYF.

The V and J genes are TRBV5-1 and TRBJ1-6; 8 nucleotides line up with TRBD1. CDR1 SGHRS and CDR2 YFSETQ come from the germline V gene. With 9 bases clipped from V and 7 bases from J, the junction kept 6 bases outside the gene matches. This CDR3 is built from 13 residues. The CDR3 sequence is CATRTGYNSPLHF. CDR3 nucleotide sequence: TGCGCCACCAGGACAGGGTACAATTCACCCCTCCACTTT.

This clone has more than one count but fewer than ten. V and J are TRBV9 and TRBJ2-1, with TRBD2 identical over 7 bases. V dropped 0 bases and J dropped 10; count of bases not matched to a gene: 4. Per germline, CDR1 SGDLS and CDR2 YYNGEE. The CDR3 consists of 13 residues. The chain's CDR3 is CASSVDGGVEQFF. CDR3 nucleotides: TGTGCCAGCAGCGTAGATGGGGGGGTAGAGCAGTTCTTC.

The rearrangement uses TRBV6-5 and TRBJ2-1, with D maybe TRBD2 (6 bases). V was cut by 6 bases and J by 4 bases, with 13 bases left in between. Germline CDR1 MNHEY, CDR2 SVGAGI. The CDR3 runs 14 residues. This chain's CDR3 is CASSYRDSYNEQFF. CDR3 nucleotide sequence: TGTGCCAGCAGCTACCGGGACTCGTACAATGAGCAGTTCTTC.

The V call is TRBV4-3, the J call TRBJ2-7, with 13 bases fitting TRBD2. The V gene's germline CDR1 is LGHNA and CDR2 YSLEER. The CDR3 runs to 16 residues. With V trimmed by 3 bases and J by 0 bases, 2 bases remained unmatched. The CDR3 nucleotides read TGCGCCAGCAGCCAGGGGACTAGCGGGACCTCCTACGAGCAGTACTTC. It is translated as CASSQGTSGTSYEQYF.

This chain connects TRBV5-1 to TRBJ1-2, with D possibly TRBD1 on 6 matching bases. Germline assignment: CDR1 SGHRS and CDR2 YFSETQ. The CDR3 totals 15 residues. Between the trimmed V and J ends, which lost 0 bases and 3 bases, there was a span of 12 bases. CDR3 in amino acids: CASSLAAGEDYGYTF. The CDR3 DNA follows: TGCGCCAGCAGCTTGGCGGCAGGGGAAGACTATGGCTACACCTTC.

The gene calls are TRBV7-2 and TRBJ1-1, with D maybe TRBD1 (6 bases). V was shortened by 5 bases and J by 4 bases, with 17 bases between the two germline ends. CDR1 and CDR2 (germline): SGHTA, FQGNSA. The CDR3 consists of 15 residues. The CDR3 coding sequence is TGTGCCAGCAGCCCAACATACAGGGTGGGCACTGAAGCTTTCTTT. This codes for CASSPTYRVGTEAFF.

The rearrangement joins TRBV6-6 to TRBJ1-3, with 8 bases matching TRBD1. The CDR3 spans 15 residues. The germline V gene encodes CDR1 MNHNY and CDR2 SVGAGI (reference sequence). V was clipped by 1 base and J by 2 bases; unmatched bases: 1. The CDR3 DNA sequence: TGTGCCAGCAGTTACTGGGGACAGGCTGGAAACACCATATATTTT. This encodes CASSYWGQAGNTIYF.

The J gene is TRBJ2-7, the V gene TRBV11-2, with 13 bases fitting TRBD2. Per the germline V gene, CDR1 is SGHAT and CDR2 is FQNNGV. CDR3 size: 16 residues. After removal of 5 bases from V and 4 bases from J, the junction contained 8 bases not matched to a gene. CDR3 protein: CASSVATSGRAYEQYF. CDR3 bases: TGTGCCAGCAGCGTAGCCACTAGCGGGAGGGCATACGAGCAGTACTTC. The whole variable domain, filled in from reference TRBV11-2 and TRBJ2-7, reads EAGVAQSPRYKIIEKRQSVAFWCNPISGHATLYWYQQILGQGPKLLIQFQNNGVVDDSQLPKDRFSAERLKGVDSTLKIQPAKLEDSAVYLCASSVATSGRAYEQYFGPGTRLTVT.

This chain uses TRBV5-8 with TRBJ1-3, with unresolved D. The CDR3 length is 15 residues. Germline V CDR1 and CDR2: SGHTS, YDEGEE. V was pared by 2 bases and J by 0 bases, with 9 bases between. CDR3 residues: CASSFQAHSGNTIYF. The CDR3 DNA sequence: TGTGCCAGCAGCTTTCAGGCCCACTCTGGAAACACCATATATTTT.

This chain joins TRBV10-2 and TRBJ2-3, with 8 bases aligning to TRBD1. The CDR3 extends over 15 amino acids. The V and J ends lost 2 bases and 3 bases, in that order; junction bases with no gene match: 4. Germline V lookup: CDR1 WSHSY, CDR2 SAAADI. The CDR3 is CASSEDRTGTDTQYF. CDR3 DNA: TGCGCCAGCAGTGAGGATAGGACAGGGACAGATACGCAGTATTTT.

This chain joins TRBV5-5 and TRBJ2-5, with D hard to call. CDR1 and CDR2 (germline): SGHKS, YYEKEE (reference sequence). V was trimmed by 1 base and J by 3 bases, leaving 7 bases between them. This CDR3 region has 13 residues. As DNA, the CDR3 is TGTGCCAGCAGCTTGCCTAACGAAGAGACCCAGTACTTC. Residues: CASSLPNEETQYF.

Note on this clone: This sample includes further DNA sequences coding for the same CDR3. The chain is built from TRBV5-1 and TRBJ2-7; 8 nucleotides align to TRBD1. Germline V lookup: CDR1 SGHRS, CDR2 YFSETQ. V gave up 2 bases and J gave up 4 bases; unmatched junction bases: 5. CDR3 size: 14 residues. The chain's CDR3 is CASSLRQGAYEQYF. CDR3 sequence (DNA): TGCGCCAGCAGCTTAAGGCAGGGGGCTTACGAGCAGTACTTC.

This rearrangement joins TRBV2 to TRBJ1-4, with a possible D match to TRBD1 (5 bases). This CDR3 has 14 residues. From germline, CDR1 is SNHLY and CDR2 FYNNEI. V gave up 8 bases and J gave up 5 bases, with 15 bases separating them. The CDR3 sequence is CASERTLGNEKLFF. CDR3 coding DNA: TGTGCCAGCGAACGGACATTGGGAAATGAAAAACTGTTTTTT.

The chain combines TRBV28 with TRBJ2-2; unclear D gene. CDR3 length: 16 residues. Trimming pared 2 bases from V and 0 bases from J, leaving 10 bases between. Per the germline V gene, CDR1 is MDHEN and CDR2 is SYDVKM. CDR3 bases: TGTGCCAGCAGTTTAATCCCACGGGCGAACACCGGGGAGCTGTTTTTT. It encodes CASSLIPRANTGELFF.

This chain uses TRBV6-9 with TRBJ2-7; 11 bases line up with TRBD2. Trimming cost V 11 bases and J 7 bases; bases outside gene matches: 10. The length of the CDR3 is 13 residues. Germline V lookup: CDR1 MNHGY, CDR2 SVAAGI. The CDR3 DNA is TGTGCCCCCAAGGGACTAGCGGTGGGGGAGCAGTACTTC. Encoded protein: CAPKGLAVGEQYF.

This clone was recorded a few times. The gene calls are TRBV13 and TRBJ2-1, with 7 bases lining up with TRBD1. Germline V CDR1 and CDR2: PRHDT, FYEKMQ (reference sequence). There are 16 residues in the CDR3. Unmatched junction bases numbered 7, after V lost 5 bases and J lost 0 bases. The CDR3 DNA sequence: TGTGCCAGCAGCCCGTCCGGGACAGACTCCTACAATGAGCAGTTCTTC. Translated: CASSPSGTDSYNEQFF.

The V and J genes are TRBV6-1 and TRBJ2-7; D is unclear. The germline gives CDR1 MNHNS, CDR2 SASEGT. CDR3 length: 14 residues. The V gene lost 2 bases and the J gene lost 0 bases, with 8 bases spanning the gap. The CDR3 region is CASSEQESSYEQYF. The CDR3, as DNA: TGTGCCAGCAGTGAACAAGAGAGCTCCTACGAGCAGTACTTC.

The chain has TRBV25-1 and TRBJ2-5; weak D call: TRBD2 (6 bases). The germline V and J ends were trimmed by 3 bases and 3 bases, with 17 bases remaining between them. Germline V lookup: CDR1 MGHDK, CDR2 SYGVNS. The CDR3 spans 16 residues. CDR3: CASSDPQAGSKETQYF. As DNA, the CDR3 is TGTGCCAGCAGTGACCCGCAGGCGGGGAGCAAAGAGACCCAGTACTTC. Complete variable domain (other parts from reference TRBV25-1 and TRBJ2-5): EADIYQTPRYLVIGTGKKITLECSQTMGHDKMYWYQQDPGMELHLIHYSYGVNSTEKGDLSSESTVSRIRTEHFPLTLESARPSHTSQYLCASSDPQAGSKETQYFGPGTRLLVL.

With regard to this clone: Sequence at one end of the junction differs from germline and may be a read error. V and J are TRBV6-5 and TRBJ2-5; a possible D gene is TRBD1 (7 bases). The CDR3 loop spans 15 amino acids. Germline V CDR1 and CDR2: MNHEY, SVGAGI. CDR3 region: CASSDSGGTEETQYF. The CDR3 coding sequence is TGTGCCAGCAGTGACTCTGGGGGGACAGAAGAGACCCAGTACTTC.

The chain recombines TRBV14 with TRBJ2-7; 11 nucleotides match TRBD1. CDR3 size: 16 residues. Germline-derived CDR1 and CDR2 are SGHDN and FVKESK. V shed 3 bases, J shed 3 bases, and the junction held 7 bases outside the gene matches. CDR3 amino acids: CASSHGTGGNYYEQYF. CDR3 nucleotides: TGTGCCAGCAGCCACGGGACAGGGGGGAACTACTACGAGCAGTACTTC.

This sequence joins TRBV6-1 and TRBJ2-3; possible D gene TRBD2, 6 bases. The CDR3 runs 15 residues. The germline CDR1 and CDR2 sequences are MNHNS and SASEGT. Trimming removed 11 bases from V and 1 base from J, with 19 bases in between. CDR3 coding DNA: TGTGCCGTATCCGGGACTTACTATGGCACAGATACGCAGTATTTT. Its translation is CAVSGTYYGTDTQYF.

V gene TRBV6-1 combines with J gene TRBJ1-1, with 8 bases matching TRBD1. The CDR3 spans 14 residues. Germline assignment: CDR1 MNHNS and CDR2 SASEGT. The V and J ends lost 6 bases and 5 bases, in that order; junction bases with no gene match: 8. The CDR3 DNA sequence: TGTGCCAGCAGGGAGGACAGGGTTCGTACTGAAGCTTTCTTT. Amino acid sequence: CASREDRVRTEAFF.

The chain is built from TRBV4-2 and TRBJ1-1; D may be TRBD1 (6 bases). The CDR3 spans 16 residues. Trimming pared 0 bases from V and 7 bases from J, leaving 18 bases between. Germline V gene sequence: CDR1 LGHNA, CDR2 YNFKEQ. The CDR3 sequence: CASSQDRSDRMSEAFF. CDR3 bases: TGTGCCAGCAGCCAAGATAGGTCCGACAGGATGAGTGAAGCTTTCTTT.

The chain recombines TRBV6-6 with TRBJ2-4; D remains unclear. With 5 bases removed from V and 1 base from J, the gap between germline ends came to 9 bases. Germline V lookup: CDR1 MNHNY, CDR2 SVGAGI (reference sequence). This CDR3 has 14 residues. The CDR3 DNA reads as TGTGCCAGCAGTACCCCACAGGCCAAAAACATTCAGTACTTC. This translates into CASSTPQAKNIQYF.

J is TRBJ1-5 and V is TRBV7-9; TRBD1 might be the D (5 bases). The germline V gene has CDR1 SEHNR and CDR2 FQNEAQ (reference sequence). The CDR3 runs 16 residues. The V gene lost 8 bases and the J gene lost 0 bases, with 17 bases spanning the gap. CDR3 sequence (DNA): TGTGCCAGCTCCCCTCCTGGGGCTTCTAGCAATCAGCCCCAGCATTTT. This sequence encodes CASSPPGASSNQPQHF.